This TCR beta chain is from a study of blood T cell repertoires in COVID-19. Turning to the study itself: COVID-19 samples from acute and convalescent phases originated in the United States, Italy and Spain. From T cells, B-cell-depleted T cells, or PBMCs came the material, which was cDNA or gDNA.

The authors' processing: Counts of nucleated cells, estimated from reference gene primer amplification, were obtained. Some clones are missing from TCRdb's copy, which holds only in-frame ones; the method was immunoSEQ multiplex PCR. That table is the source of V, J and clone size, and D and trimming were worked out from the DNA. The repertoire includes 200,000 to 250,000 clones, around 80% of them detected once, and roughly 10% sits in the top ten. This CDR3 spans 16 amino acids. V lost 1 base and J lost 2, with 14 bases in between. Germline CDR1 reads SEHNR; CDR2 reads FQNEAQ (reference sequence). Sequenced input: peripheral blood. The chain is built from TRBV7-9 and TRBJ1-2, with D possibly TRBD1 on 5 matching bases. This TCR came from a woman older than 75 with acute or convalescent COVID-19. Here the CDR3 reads CASSLGRTGGNYGYTF. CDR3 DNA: TGTGCCAGCAGCTTAGGACGTACGGGGGGGAACTATGGCTACACCTTC. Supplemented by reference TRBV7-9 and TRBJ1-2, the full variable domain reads DTGVSQNPRHKITKRGQNVTFRCDPISEHNRLYWYRQTLGQGPEFLTYFQNEAQLEKSRLLSDRFSAERPKGSFSTLEIQRTEQGDSAMYLCASSLGRTGGNYGYTFGSGTRLTVV.